A selection of T cell receptor beta chains follows, all from one sample in a study of shared clonotypes between healthy human individuals. Libraries were prepared by immunoSEQ multiplex PCR; TCRdb keeps only in-frame clonotypes and omits some of them. The data hold around 340,000 clones, with about 73% observed a single time. The sequenced sample consisted of memory CD4+ T cells sorted from blood. These receptors originate from a man in his thirties or forties in good health. Both conserved end residues are part of each CDR3. A D gene is named only where the DNA matches it firmly. Expanded clones are given a class, and other clones once, few, many or no size at all.

V gene	D gene	J gene	CDR3 length	clone size	CDR3 protein	CDR3 DNA
TRBV5-5	NA	TRBJ2-1	11	few	CASSLIHEQFF	TGTGCCAGCAGCTTGATCCATGAGCAGTTCTTC
TRBV7-9	NA	TRBJ1-3	13	NA	CASSRYSGNTIYF	TGTGCCAGCAGCCGATACTCTGGAAACACCATATATTTT
TRBV7-8	NA	TRBJ2-7	13	NA	CASSLYWTYEQYF	TGTGCCAGCAGCTTATATTGGACTTACGAGCAGTACTTC
TRBV2	NA	TRBJ2-2	13	NA	CASSSQNTGELFF	TGTGCCAGCAGTTCTCAGAACACCGGGGAGCTGTTTTTT
TRBV9	NA	TRBJ2-5	15	NA	CASSAQQGGGETQYF	TGTGCCAGCAGCGCTCAACAAGGCGGGGGCGAGACCCAGTACTTC
TRBV5-1	NA	TRBJ2-7	12	NA	CASSSDGYEQYF	TGCGCCAGCAGCTCGGACGGATACGAGCAGTACTTC
TRBV19	TRBD2	TRBJ2-1	16	NA	CASSDRLAGGNSEQFF	TGTGCCAGTAGTGACCGACTAGCGGGAGGGAACTCTGAGCAGTTCTTC
TRBV7-9	NA	TRBJ2-3	12	NA	CASSTITDTQYF	TGTGCCAGCAGCACTATTACAGATACGCAGTATTTT
TRBV7-8	NA	TRBJ2-3	16	NA	CASSPRGRIYTDTQYF	TGTGCCAGCAGCCCCAGGGGGAGGATATACACAGATACGCAGTATTTT
TRBV25-1	NA	TRBJ1-2	16	NA	CASSESHGSPNYGYTF	TGTGCCAGCAGTGAATCCCATGGCAGCCCTAACTATGGCTACACCTTC
TRBV28	NA	TRBJ1-4	17	NA	CASSPTGIVTVNEKLFF	TGTGCCAGCAGTCCTACAGGGATCGTTACGGTTAATGAAAAACTGTTTTTT
TRBV5-6	NA	TRBJ1-2	14	many	CASSKSFRGRGYTF	TGTGCCAGCAGCAAGTCATTCAGGGGACGTGGCTACACCTTC
TRBV29-1	NA	TRBJ2-7	11	NA	CSVELGYEQYF	TGCAGCGTTGAGTTAGGCTACGAGCAGTACTTC
TRBV6-1	NA	TRBJ1-4	14	few	CASESGFFREKLFF	TGTGCCAGCGAAAGTGGGTTTTTTAGGGAAAAACTGTTTTTT
TRBV5-1	NA	TRBJ2-5	15	NA	CASSSGGGLGETQYF	TGCGCCAGCAGCTCCGGTGGGGGGCTGGGTGAGACCCAGTACTTC
TRBV7-8	TRBD1	TRBJ1-1	15	NA	CASSLQGTGYTEAFF	TGTGCCAGCAGCCTACAAGGGACAGGCTACACTGAAGCTTTCTTT
TRBV19	TRBD1	TRBJ1-2	14	NA	CATSRETGVDGYTF	TGTGCCACCAGCCGCGAGACAGGGGTGGATGGCTACACCTTC
TRBV6-1	NA	TRBJ2-3	14	once	CASAQGPHTDTQYF	TGTGCCAGCGCCCAGGGACCCCACACAGATACGCAGTATTTT
TRBV27	TRBD2	TRBJ2-1	17	NA	CASSPIRAGFGGDEQFF	TGTGCCAGCAGTCCAATAAGAGCGGGGTTTGGGGGGGATGAGCAGTTCTTC
TRBV7-9	TRBD2	TRBJ2-7	15	NA	CASSTTSGEPYEQYF	TGTGCCAGCAGCACGACTAGCGGAGAACCCTACGAGCAGTACTTC
TRBV6-5	NA	TRBJ1-2	13	once	CASSYARVGGYTF	TGTGCCAGCAGTTACGCAAGGGTCGGTGGCTACACCTTC
TRBV7-6	NA	TRBJ1-5	16	NA	CASSLNFGGRDQPQHF	TGTGCCAGCAGCTTAAACTTTGGGGGCCGGGATCAGCCCCAGCATTTT
TRBV5-1	NA	TRBJ2-5	14	few	CASSLESGEETQYF	TGCGCCAGCAGCTTGGAGTCGGGGGAAGAGACCCAGTACTTC
TRBV2	TRBD2	TRBJ2-1	15	NA	CASSRLAGAGNEQFF	TGTGCCAGCAGCCGACTAGCGGGGGCGGGCAATGAGCAGTTCTTC